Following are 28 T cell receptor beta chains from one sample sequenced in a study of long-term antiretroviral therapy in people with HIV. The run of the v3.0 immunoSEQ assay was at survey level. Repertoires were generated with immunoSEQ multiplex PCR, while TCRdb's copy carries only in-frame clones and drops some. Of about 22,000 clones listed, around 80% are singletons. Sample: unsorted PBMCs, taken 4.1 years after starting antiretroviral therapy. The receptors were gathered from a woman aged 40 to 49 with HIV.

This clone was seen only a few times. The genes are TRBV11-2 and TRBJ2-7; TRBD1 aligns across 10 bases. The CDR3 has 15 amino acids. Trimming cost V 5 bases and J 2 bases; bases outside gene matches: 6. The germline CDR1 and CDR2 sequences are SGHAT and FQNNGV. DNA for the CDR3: TGTGCCAGCAGCCCCTCCGGGACAGGGGCCTACGAGCAGTACTTC. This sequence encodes CASSPSGTGAYEQYF.

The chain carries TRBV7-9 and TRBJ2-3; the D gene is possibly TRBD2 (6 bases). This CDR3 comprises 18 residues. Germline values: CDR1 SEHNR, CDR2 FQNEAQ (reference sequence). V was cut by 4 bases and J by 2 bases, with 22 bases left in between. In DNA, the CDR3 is TGTGCCAGCAGCTGGACCAAGGGAAGGGAGGCCCACACAGATACGCAGTATTTT. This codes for CASSWTKGREAHTDTQYF.

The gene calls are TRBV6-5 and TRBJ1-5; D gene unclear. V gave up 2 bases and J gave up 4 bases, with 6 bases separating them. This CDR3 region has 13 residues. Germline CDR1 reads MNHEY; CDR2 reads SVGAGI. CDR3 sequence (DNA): TGTGCCAGCAGTTACGACGGAAATCAGCCCCAGCATTTT. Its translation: CASSYDGNQPQHF.

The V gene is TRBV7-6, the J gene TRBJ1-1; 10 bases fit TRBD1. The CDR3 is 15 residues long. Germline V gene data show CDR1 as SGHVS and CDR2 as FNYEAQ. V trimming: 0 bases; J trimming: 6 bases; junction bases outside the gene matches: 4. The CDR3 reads CASSLAGDRGAEAFF. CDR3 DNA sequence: TGTGCCAGCAGCTTAGCCGGGGACAGGGGAGCTGAAGCTTTCTTT. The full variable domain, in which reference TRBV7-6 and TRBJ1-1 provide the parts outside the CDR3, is GAGVSQSPRYKVTKRGQDVALRCDPISGHVSLYWYRQALGQGPEFLTYFNYEAQQDKSGLPNDRFSAERPEGSISTLTIQRTEQRDSAMYRCASSLAGDRGAEAFFGQGTRLTVV.

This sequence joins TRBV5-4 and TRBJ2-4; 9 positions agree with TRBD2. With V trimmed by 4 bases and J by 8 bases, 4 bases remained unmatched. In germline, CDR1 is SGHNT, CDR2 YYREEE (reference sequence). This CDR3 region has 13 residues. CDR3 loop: CASSAGGPDIQYF. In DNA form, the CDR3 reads TGTGCCAGCAGCGCGGGGGGGCCGGACATTCAGTACTTC.

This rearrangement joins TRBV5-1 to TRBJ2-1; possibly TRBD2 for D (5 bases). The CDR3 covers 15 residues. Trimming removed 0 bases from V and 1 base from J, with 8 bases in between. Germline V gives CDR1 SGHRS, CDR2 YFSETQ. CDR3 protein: CASSLEGGSYNEQFF. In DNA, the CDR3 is TGCGCCAGCAGCTTGGAGGGCGGGTCCTACAATGAGCAGTTCTTC.

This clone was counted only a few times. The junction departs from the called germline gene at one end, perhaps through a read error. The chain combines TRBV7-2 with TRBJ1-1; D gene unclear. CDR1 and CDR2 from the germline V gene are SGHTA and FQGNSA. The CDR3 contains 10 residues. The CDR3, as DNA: TGTGCCAGCAGCTTAGTCGGGCAGGTCTTT. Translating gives CASSLVGQVF.

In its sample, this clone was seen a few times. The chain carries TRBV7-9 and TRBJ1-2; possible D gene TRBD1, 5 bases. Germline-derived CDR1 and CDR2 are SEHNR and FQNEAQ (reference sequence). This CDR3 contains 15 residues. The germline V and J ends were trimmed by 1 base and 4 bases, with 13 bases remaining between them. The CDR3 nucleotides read TGTGCCAGCAGCTTAGGGGGGGTTCCTCTCTATGGCTACACCTTC. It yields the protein CASSLGGVPLYGYTF.

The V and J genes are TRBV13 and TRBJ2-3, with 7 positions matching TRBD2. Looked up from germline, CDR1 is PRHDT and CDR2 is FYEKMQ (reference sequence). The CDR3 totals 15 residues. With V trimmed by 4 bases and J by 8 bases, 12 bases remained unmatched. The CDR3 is CASSYKGLVLGTQYF. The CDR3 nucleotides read TGTGCCAGCAGCTACAAAGGACTAGTGCTGGGTACGCAGTATTTT.

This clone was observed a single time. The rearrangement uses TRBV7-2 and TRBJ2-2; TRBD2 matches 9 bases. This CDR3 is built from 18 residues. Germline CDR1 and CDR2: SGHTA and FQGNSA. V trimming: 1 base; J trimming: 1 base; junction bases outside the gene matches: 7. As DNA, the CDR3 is TGTGCCAGCAGCTTAGAGGGACTAGCCCCCTTGAACACCGGGGAGCTGTTTTTT. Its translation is CASSLEGLAPLNTGELFF.

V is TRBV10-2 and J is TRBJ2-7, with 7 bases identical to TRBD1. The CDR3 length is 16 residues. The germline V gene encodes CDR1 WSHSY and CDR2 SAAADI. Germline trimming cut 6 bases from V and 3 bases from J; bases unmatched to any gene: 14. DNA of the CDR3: TGCGCCAGCAGAAGAATCGGGACAGCGACGAACTACGAGCAGTACTTC. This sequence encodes CASRRIGTATNYEQYF.

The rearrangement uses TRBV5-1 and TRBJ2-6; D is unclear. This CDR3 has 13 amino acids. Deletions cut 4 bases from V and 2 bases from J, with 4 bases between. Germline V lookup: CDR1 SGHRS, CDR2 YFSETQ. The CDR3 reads CASSGTGANVLTF. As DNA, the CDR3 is TGCGCCAGCAGCGGGACTGGGGCCAACGTCCTGACTTTC. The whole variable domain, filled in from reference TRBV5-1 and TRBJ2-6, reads KAGVTQTPRYLIKTRGQQVTLSCSPISGHRSVSWYQQTPGQGLQFLFEYFSETQRNKGNFPGRFSGRQFSNSRSEMNVSTLELGDSALYLCASSGTGANVLTFGAGSRLTVL.

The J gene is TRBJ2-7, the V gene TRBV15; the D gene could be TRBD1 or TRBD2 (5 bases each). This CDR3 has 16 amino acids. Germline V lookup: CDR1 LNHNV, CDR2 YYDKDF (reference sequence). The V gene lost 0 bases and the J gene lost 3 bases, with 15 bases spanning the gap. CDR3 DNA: TGTGCCACCAGCAGAGATCCCCGGGCGAGGGGCTACGAGCAGTACTTC. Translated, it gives CATSRDPRARGYEQYF.

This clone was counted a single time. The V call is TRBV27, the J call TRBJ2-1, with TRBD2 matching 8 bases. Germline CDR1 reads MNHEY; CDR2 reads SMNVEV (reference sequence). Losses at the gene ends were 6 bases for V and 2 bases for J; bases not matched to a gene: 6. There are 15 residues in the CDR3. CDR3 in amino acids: CASSISGTAYNEQFF. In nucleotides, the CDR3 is TGTGCCAGCAGCATTAGCGGGACGGCCTACAATGAGCAGTTCTTC.

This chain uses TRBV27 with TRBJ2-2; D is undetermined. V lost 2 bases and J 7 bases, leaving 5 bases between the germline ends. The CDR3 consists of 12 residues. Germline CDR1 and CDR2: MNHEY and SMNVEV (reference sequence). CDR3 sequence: CASSLGFGELFF. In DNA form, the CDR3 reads TGTGCCAGCAGTTTAGGGTTCGGGGAGCTGTTTTTT.

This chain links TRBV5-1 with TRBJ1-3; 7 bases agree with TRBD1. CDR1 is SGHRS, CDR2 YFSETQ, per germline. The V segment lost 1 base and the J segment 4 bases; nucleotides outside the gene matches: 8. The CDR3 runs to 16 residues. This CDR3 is CASSLTPGGAGNTIYF. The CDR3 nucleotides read TGCGCCAGCAGCTTGACCCCAGGGGGGGCAGGAAACACCATATATTTT. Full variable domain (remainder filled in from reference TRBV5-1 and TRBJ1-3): KAGVTQTPRYLIKTRGQQVTLSCSPISGHRSVSWYQQTPGQGLQFLFEYFSETQRNKGNFPGRFSGRQFSNSRSEMNVSTLELGDSALYLCASSLTPGGAGNTIYFGEGSWLTVV.

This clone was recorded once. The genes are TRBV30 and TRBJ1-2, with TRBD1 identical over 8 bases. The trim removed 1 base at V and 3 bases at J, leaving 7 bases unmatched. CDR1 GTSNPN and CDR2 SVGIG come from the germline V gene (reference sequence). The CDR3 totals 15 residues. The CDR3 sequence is CAWSDGQGLDYGYTF. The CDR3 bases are TGTGCCTGGAGTGACGGACAGGGCTTGGACTATGGCTACACCTTC.

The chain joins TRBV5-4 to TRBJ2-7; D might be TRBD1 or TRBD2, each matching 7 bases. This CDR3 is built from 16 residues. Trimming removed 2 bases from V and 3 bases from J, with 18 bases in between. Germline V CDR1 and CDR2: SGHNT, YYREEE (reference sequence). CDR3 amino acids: CASSFVGGGSYYEQYF. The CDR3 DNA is TGTGCCAGCAGCTTCGTAGGGGGCGGGAGTTACTACGAGCAGTACTTC.

CDR3 sequence: CASSAQRGDGNTIYF. In DNA form, the CDR3 reads TGTGCCAGCAGCGCCCAACGGGGGGACGGAAACACCATATATTTT. This chain uses TRBV9 with TRBJ1-3, with D perhaps matching TRBD1 (5 bases). Germline V lookup: CDR1 SGDLS, CDR2 YYNGEE. The CDR3 is 15 amino acids. The V end was cut by 3 bases, the J end by 4 bases, with 14 bases between.

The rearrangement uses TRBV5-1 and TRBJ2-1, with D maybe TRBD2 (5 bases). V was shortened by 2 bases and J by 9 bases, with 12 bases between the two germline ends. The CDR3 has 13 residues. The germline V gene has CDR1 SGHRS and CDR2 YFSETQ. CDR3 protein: CASSLYSGSEQFF. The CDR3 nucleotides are TGCGCCAGCAGCTTATACTCGGGAAGTGAGCAGTTCTTC.

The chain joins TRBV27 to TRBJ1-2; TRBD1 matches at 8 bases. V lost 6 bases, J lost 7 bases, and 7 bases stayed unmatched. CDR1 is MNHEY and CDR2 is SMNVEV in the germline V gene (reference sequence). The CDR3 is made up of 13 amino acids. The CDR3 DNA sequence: TGTGCCAGCAGGACGACAGGGGCGGGTGGCTACACCTTC. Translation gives CASRTTGAGGYTF.

The CDR3 DNA reads TGTGCCAGTTCCCGGGACAGTATCTATGGCTACACCTTC. It encodes CASSRDSIYGYTF. The chain has TRBV19 and TRBJ1-2, with 7 bases identical to TRBD1. V was clipped by 8 bases and J by 4 bases; unmatched bases: 7. Germline loops: CDR1 LNHDA, CDR2 SQIVND (reference sequence). This CDR3 is 13 amino acids long.

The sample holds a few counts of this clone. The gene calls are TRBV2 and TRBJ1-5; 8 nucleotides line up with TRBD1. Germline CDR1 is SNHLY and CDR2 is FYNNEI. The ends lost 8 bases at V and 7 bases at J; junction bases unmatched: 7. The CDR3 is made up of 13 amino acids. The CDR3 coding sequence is TGTGCCAGCGTCAGGGGGCGCGGGCAGCCCCAGCATTTT. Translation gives CASVRGRGQPQHF.

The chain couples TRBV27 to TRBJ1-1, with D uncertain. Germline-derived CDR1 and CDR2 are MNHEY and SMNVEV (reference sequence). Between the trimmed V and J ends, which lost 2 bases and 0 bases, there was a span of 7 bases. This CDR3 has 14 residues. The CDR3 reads CASSLNGMNTEAFF. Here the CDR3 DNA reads TGTGCCAGCAGTTTAAACGGGATGAACACTGAAGCTTTCTTT.

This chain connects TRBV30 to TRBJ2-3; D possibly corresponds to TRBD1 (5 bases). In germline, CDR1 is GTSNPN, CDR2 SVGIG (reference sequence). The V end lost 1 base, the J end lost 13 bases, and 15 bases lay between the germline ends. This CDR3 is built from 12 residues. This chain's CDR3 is CAWSARAGSEYF. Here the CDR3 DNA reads TGTGCCTGGAGTGCCAGGGCCGGGTCTGAGTATTTT.

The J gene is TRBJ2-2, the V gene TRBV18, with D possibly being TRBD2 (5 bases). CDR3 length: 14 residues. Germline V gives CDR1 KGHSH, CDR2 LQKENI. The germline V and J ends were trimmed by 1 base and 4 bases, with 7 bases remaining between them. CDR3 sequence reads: CASSPQEVTGELFF. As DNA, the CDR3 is TGTGCCAGCTCACCACAGGAGGTCACCGGGGAGCTGTTTTTT.

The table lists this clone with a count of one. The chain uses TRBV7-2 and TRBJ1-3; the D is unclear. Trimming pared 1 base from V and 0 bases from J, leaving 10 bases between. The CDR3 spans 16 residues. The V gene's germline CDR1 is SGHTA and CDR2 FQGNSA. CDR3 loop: CASSLGMPSSGNTIYF. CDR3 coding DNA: TGTGCCAGCAGCTTAGGTATGCCCAGCTCTGGAAACACCATATATTTT. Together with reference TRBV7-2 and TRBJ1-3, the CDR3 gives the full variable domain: GAGVSQSPSNKVTEKGKDVELRCDPISGHTALYWYRQSLGQGLEFLIYFQGNSAPDKSGLPSDRFSAERTGGSVSTLTIQRTQQEDSAVYLCASSLGMPSSGNTIYFGEGSWLTVV.

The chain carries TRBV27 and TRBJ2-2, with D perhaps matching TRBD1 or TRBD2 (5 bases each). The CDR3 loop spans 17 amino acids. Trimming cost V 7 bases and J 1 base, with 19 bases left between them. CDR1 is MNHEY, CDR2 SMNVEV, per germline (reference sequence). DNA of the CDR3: TGTGCCAGCACCTCTAGAGTCGGGACGGTGAACACCGGGGAGCTGTTTTTT. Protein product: CASTSRVGTVNTGELFF.